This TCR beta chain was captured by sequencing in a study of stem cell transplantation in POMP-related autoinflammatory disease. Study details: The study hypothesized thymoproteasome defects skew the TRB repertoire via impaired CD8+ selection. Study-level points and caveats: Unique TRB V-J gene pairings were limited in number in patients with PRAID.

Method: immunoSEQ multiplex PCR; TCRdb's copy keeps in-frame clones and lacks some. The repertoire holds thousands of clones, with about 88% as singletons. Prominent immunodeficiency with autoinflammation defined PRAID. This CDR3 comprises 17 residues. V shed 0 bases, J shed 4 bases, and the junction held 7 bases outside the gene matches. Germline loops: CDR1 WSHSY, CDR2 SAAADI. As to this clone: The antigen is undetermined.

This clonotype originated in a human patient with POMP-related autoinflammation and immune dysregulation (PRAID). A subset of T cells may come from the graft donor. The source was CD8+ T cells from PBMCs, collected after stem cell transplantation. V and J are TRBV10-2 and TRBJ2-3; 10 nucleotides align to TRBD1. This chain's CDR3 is CASSESRGQGRADTQYF. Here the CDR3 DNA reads TGCGCCAGCAGTGAGTCACGGGGACAGGGGAGAGCAGATACGCAGTATTTT.